This entry is about one T cell receptor beta chain. Its antigen is undetermined. The ends were cut back, 5 bases at V and 9 bases at J, with 10 bases in the middle. Germline V lookup: CDR1 SGHAT, CDR2 FQNNGV. There are 12 residues in the CDR3. The entry originates in a study of CD8 T cell repertoires and HIV-1 epitope variants. Study in general: Separate wells received one of Twenty-five Gag or Nef variant peptides. Study-level points and caveats: Nine TCR beta clonotypes were antigen-specific, roughly six apparently recognizing autologous or escape variants.

Clones were sequenced by immunoSEQ multiplex PCR, and TCRdb holds only the in-frame ones, with some missing. The profile shows about 6,200 clones, 60% to 75% of them singletons. This chain connects TRBV11-2 to TRBJ1-4; possible D gene TRBD1, 6 bases. This clonotype was obtained from a male donor with HIV. The sample taken for sequencing was cultured CD8+ T cells derived from PBMCs. For the CDR3, the DNA is TGTGCCAGCAGCCGGGACACTCAAAAACTGTTTTTT. It translates to CASSRDTQKLFF.